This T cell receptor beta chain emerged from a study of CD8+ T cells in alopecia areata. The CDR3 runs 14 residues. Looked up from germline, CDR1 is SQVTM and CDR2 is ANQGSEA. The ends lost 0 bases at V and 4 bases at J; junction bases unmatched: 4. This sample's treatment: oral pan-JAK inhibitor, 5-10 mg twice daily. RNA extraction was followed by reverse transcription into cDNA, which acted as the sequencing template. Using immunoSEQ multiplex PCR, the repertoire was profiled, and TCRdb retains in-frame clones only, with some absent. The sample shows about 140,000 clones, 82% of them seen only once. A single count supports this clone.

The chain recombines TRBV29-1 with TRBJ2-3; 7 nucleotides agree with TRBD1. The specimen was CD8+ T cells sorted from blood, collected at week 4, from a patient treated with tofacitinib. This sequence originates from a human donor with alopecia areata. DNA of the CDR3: TGCAGCGTTGAAGATCGGCAGGGGGCAGATACGCAGTATTTT. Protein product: CSVEDRQGADTQYF.